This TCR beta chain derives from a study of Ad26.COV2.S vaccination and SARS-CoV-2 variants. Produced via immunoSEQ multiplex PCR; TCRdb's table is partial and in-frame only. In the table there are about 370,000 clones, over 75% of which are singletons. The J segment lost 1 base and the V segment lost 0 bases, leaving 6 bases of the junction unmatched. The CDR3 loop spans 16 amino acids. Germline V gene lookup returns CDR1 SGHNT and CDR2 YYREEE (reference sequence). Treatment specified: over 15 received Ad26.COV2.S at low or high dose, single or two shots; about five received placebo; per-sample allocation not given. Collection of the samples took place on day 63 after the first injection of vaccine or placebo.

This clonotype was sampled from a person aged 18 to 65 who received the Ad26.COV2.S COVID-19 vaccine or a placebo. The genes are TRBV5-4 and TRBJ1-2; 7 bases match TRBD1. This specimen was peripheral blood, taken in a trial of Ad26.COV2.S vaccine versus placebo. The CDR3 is CASSLVSGGGNYGYTF. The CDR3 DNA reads TGTGCCAGCAGCTTGGTCTCAGGGGGTGGTAACTATGGCTACACCTTC. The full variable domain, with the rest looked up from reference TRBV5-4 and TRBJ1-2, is ETGVTQSPTHLIKTRGQQVTLRCSSQSGHNTVSWYQQALGQGPQFIFQYYREEENGRGNFPPRFSGLQFPNYSSELNVNALELDDSALYLCASSLVSGGGNYGYTFGSGTRLTVV.